A selection of T cell receptor beta chains follows, all from one sample in a study of blood T cell repertoires in COVID-19. The table came from immunoSEQ multiplex PCR; TCRdb's copy has only in-frame clones and leaves some out. Seen here are around 80,000 clones, about 73% observed once, and the top ten hold about 5.7%. Sequencing input: peripheral blood. Receptors originate from a man over 45 with active or convalescent COVID-19. The CDR3 runs from the conserved cysteine through the conserved F or W. D genes are given only for firm matches. Clone size is not always given. Where it is, it says once, few, many or a class for expanded clones.

j_call: TRBJ1-1; v_call: TRBV4-3; d_call: -; clone_size: -; cdr3_aa: CASSQEYSVEAFF; cdr3_nt: TGCGCCAGCAGCCAAGAGTATTCAGTTGAAGCTTTCTTT
j_call: TRBJ2-7; v_call: TRBV20-1; d_call: TRBD2; clone_size: few; cdr3_aa: CSASSSRGGLKEQYF; cdr3_nt: TGCAGTGCTAGTAGTTCGCGGGGGGGCCTGAAGGAGCAGTACTTC
j_call: TRBJ2-2; v_call: TRBV21-1; d_call: -; clone_size: few; cdr3_aa: CASSKGEGSNTGELFF; cdr3_nt: TGTGCCAGCAGCAAAGGAGAGGGCTCGAACACCGGGGAGCTGTTTTTT
j_call: TRBJ1-2; v_call: TRBV18; d_call: -; clone_size: -; cdr3_aa: CASSPSDGYTF; cdr3_nt: TGTGCCAGCTCACCGTCAGATGGCTACACCTTC
j_call: TRBJ2-5; v_call: TRBV18; d_call: -; clone_size: -; cdr3_aa: CASSPPGEETQYF; cdr3_nt: TGTGCCAGCTCACCCCCAGGGGAAGAGACCCAGTACTTC
j_call: TRBJ1-1; v_call: TRBV9; d_call: -; clone_size: -; cdr3_aa: CASSVEGGFAEAFF; cdr3_nt: TGTGCCAGCAGCGTAGAAGGAGGTTTCGCTGAAGCTTTCTTT
j_call: TRBJ2-7; v_call: TRBV30; d_call: -; clone_size: -; cdr3_aa: CAWSGQVEQYF; cdr3_nt: TGTGCCTGGAGTGGACAGGTCGAGCAGTACTTC
j_call: TRBJ2-1; v_call: TRBV19; d_call: -; clone_size: -; cdr3_aa: CASSLDRGAVNNEQFF; cdr3_nt: TGTGCCAGTAGTCTTGATCGGGGGGCCGTCAACAATGAGCAGTTCTTC
j_call: TRBJ2-5; v_call: TRBV27; d_call: TRBD1; clone_size: -; cdr3_aa: CASTPGTGLGEETQYF; cdr3_nt: TGTGCCAGCACCCCCGGGACAGGGCTAGGGGAAGAGACCCAGTACTTC
j_call: TRBJ2-5; v_call: TRBV7-8; d_call: TRBD1; clone_size: -; cdr3_aa: CASSSWTGNVLETQYF; cdr3_nt: TGTGCCAGCAGCTCCTGGACAGGGAACGTGCTGGAGACCCAGTACTTC
j_call: TRBJ1-2; v_call: TRBV7-2; d_call: -; clone_size: -; cdr3_aa: CASNQGNSYGYTF; cdr3_nt: TGTGCCAGCAACCAGGGGAATTCCTATGGCTACACCTTC
j_call: TRBJ1-1; v_call: TRBV6-5; d_call: -; clone_size: -; cdr3_aa: CASTRQPTSEAFF; cdr3_nt: TGTGCCAGCACCAGACAGCCGACCAGTGAAGCTTTCTTT
j_call: TRBJ2-2; v_call: TRBV10-3; d_call: -; clone_size: -; cdr3_aa: CAISESGDGELFF; cdr3_nt: TGTGCCATCAGTGAGTCAGGGGACGGGGAGCTGTTTTTT
j_call: TRBJ1-1; v_call: TRBV9; d_call: TRBD1; clone_size: once; cdr3_aa: CASSVNRDRGVSYTEAFF; cdr3_nt: TGTGCCAGCAGCGTTAACCGGGACAGGGGCGTTTCCTACACTGAAGCTTTCTTT
j_call: TRBJ1-2; v_call: TRBV19; d_call: -; clone_size: -; cdr3_aa: CASSSPGGVNYGYTF; cdr3_nt: TGTGCCAGTAGTTCCCCGGGAGGGGTGAACTATGGCTACACCTTC
j_call: TRBJ1-6; v_call: TRBV7-3; d_call: TRBD1; clone_size: -; cdr3_aa: CASSSFRDRERNSPLHF; cdr3_nt: TGTGCCAGCAGCTCCTTCAGGGACAGGGAAAGGAATTCACCCCTCCACTTT
j_call: TRBJ2-3; v_call: TRBV3-1/TRBV3-2; d_call: -; clone_size: -; cdr3_aa: CASSQDGGITDTQYF; cdr3_nt: TGTGCCAGCAGCCAAGACGGAGGGATCACAGATACGCAGTATTTT
j_call: TRBJ2-5; v_call: TRBV4-1; d_call: -; clone_size: -; cdr3_aa: CASSPKESETQYF; cdr3_nt: TGCGCCAGCAGCCCCAAGGAGAGTGAGACCCAGTACTTC
j_call: TRBJ1-2; v_call: TRBV6-2/TRBV6-3; d_call: TRBD1; clone_size: -; cdr3_aa: CASSRTGMGLDYGYTF; cdr3_nt: TGTGCCAGCAGCAGGACAGGGATGGGACTTGACTATGGCTACACCTTC
j_call: TRBJ1-4; v_call: TRBV6-2/TRBV6-3; d_call: -; clone_size: -; cdr3_aa: CASSQGDGTNEKLFF; cdr3_nt: TGTGCCAGCAGCCAAGGGGATGGAACTAATGAAAAACTGTTTTTT
j_call: TRBJ2-3; v_call: TRBV15; d_call: TRBD1; clone_size: -; cdr3_aa: CATSRDHYGTGNTDTQYF; cdr3_nt: TGTGCCACCAGCAGAGATCATTATGGGACAGGTAACACAGATACGCAGTATTTT
j_call: TRBJ1-2; v_call: TRBV6-5; d_call: TRBD1; clone_size: -; cdr3_aa: CASSSQGAFDGYTF; cdr3_nt: TGTGCCAGCAGTTCGCAGGGGGCGTTCGATGGCTACACCTTC